This TCR beta chain appears in the sequencing data of a study of shared clonotypes between healthy human individuals. On the study more broadly: Per donor, CD8 memory used one plate, CD8 naive used two, CD4 memory used three and CD4 naive used three. Study observations and caveats: Clonotype sharing across donors was expected to vary with sequencing depth.

The CDR3 covers 12 residues. With 5 bases removed from V and 7 bases from J, the gap between germline ends came to 11 bases. Per the germline V gene, CDR1 is SEHNR and CDR2 is FQNEAQ (reference sequence). Sorted-subset replicate PCRs used around 220 ng DNA, tens of thousands of T cell genomes. Clones were sequenced by immunoSEQ multiplex PCR, and TCRdb holds only the in-frame ones, with some missing. Altogether around 2.1 million clones are present, 90% to 96% being singletons, with the ten largest covering approximately 0.13%. Of note for this clone: Antigen specificity is unknown. This same CDR3 is encoded by further DNA sequences in the sample.

Sequencing input: naive CD4+ T cells sorted from blood. Noted subset: CD45RA+ positively selected. This TCR derives from a man aged 18 to 29 in good health. The chain recombines TRBV7-9 with TRBJ1-2; tentatively, D is TRBD1 (5 bases). CDR3 residues: CASSPQGLGYTF. In DNA, the CDR3 is TGTGCCAGCAGCCCCCAGGGCCTTGGCTACACCTTC.